This T cell receptor beta chain was retrieved from a study of cytomegalovirus exposure and HLA in healthy donors. Sequencing used immunoSEQ multiplex PCR; TCRdb keeps in-frame clones, though not all of them. The data contain roughly 130,000 clones, approximately 85% of them singletons. Germline-derived CDR1 and CDR2 are MNHNY and SVGAGI (reference sequence). The CDR3 is 12 residues long. The trim removed 7 bases at V and 5 bases at J, leaving 4 bases unmatched. The V and J genes are TRBV6-6 and TRBJ1-1, with 7 bases matching TRBD1. The origin of this receptor is a woman aged 25 to 39 in good health and CMV-seronegative. Sequenced sample: PBMCs. CDR3 sequence reads: CASNIRGTEAFF. The CDR3, as DNA: TGTGCCAGCAACATCAGGGGGACTGAAGCTTTCTTT.